Listed below are T cell receptor beta chains from one sample, sequenced in a study of blood T cell repertoires in COVID-19. The method was immunoSEQ multiplex PCR; TCRdb's version includes in-frame clones alone and lacks a portion of them. The sample has fewer than 450,000 clones, 88% seen once. Material: PBMCs or T cells enriched from blood (not recorded which). Receptors originate from a woman under 30 who had recovered from COVID-19. CDR3s include the opening cysteine and the closing phenylalanine or tryptophan. D genes are given only for firm matches. The size of a clone is reported for some rows only, either as once, few or many, or as a class for expanded clones.

>TRBD1|TRBV28|few|TRBJ1-6
CASTETDGQEVSSPLHF
TGTGCCAGCACAGAAACTGATGGACAGGAGGTTAGTTCACCCCTCCACTTT
>.|TRBV28|once|TRBJ2-3
CASSLTVPRDKSTDTQYF
TGTGCCAGCAGTTTAACCGTCCCCCGGGACAAAAGCACAGATACGCAGTATTTT
>TRBD1|TRBV19|.|TRBJ1-2
CASSIRDREGYTF
TGTGCCAGTAGTATCCGGGACAGGGAGGGCTACACCTTC
>.|TRBV28|.|TRBJ2-7
CASRAPGGPYEQYF
TGTGCCAGCAGGGCCCCCGGGGGGCCCTACGAGCAGTACTTC
>.|TRBV10-1|.|TRBJ1-2
CASSEGPAGGYTF
TGCGCCAGCAGCGAGGGACCAGCGGGGGGCTACACCTTC
>.|TRBV11-3|.|TRBJ2-1
CASSLEENNEQFF
TGTGCCAGCAGCTTAGAAGAGAACAATGAGCAGTTCTTC
>.|TRBV19|.|TRBJ2-7
CASSGLAVYEQYF
TGTGCCAGTAGTGGCTTGGCCGTCTACGAGCAGTACTTC
>.|TRBV28|.|TRBJ1-4
CASSLSEKLFF
TGTGCCAGCAGTTTGTCGGAAAAACTGTTTTTT
>.|TRBV7-3|few|TRBJ1-2
CASSPSSAGDGYTF
TGTGCCAGCAGTCCATCATCCGCGGGGGATGGCTACACCTTC
>.|TRBV9|.|TRBJ2-7
CASSGRVRENPSYEQYF
TGTGCCAGCAGCGGCCGGGTTCGGGAAAACCCCTCCTACGAGCAGTACTTC
>.|TRBV6-5|.|TRBJ2-1
CASSYSGPGDEQFF
TGTGCCAGCAGTTACTCGGGGCCTGGTGATGAGCAGTTCTTC
>.|TRBV5-4|.|TRBJ2-7
CASSLVPETYEQYF
TGTGCCAGCAGCTTGGTTCCAGAAACCTACGAGCAGTACTTC
>.|TRBV19|once|TRBJ2-7
CASSTRQFTYEQYF
TGTGCCAGTAGTACCCGACAGTTTACCTACGAGCAGTACTTC
>.|TRBV7-8|.|TRBJ1-1
CASSLERVNTEAFF
TGTGCCAGCAGCTTAGAACGGGTGAACACTGAAGCTTTCTTT
>.|TRBV19|.|TRBJ2-5
CASNWGEETQYF
TGTGCCAGTAATTGGGGGGAAGAGACCCAGTACTTC
>TRBD1|TRBV18|.|TRBJ1-5
CASSPTGGQPQHF
TGTGCCAGCTCGCCTACAGGGGGACAGCCCCAGCATTTT
>.|TRBV11-2|.|TRBJ1-3
CASSLSPGLFSGNTIYF
TGTGCCAGCAGCTTAAGTCCAGGGCTATTCTCTGGAAACACCATATATTTT
>.|TRBV27|.|TRBJ2-4
CASSLKWGGLGNIQYF
TGTGCCAGCAGTTTAAAGTGGGGGGGCTTAGGGAACATTCAGTACTTC
>TRBD2|TRBV11-2|.|TRBJ2-7
CASSPIAGASYEQYF
TGTGCCAGCAGCCCAATAGCGGGGGCCTCCTACGAGCAGTACTTC
>.|TRBV6-2/TRBV6-3|.|TRBJ2-5
CASSYTDRAQETQYF
TGTGCCAGCAGTTACACGGACAGAGCCCAAGAGACCCAGTACTTC
>TRBD1|TRBV19|.|TRBJ2-7
CAPIPGDRVRQGYEQYF
TGTGCCCCCATCCCCGGGGACAGGGTAAGGCAGGGCTACGAGCAGTACTTC
>.|TRBV10-2|.|TRBJ1-2
CASSPDLRYGYTF
TGCGCCAGCAGCCCGGACTTGCGGTATGGCTACACCTTC
>.|TRBV10-3|.|TRBJ1-1
CAIRMYGNTEAFF
TGTGCCATCAGAATGTACGGGAACACTGAAGCTTTCTTT
>.|TRBV6-1|.|TRBJ1-2
CASSESGAYGYTF
TGTGCCAGCAGTGAATCAGGGGCCTACGGCTACACCTTC
>.|TRBV7-9|few|TRBJ1-1
CASSWAAEAFF
TGTGCCAGCAGCTGGGCCGCTGAAGCTTTCTTT
>.|TRBV19|.|TRBJ2-1
CASSSQGGYNEQFF
TGTGCCAGTAGTAGTCAGGGCGGCTACAATGAGCAGTTCTTC
>.|TRBV7-9|.|TRBJ2-1
CASSLVAGGAYNEQFF
TGTGCCAGCAGCTTAGTTGCTGGCGGGGCCTACAATGAGCAGTTCTTC
>TRBD2|TRBV27|.|TRBJ2-3
CASSFRGGISTDTQYF
TGTGCCAGCAGTTTTCGGGGGGGTATAAGCACAGATACGCAGTATTTT
>TRBD2|TRBV5-1|.|TRBJ2-7
CASSSSSGLFYEQYF
TGCGCCAGCAGCTCATCTAGCGGACTTTTCTACGAGCAGTACTTC
>.|TRBV28|.|TRBJ1-2
CASMPTTNYGYTF
TGTGCCAGCATGCCCACTACAAACTATGGCTACACCTTC
>.|TRBV6-1|.|TRBJ2-7
CASSENAGYEQYF
TGTGCCAGCAGTGAAAACGCGGGCTACGAGCAGTACTTC
>.|TRBV28|.|TRBJ2-3
CASSLHTGTKGDTQYF
TGTGCCAGCAGTCTACACACCGGGACAAAAGGAGATACGCAGTATTTT
>.|TRBV5-6|.|TRBJ1-1
CASSPRGGPVTEAFF
TGTGCCAGCAGCCCTAGGGGGGGGCCTGTCACTGAAGCTTTCTTT
>.|TRBV15|.|TRBJ1-4
CATSRGRGSATNEKLFF
TGTGCCACCAGCAGAGGGAGGGGCTCGGCAACTAATGAAAAACTGTTTTTT
>TRBD1|TRBV4-1|.|TRBJ1-1
CASSQEGQLNTEAFF
TGCGCCAGCAGCCAAGAGGGACAGCTGAACACTGAAGCTTTCTTT
>TRBD2|TRBV7-9|.|TRBJ2-1
CASSPWRGVYNEQFF
TGTGCCAGCAGTCCCTGGCGGGGGGTCTACAATGAGCAGTTCTTC
>.|TRBV3-1/TRBV3-2|.|TRBJ2-7
CASSLLLRDEQYF
TGTGCCAGCAGCCTCCTCCTCAGGGACGAGCAGTACTTC
>.|TRBV6-5|.|TRBJ1-1
CASSKTGNMNTEAFF
TGTGCCAGCAGCAAAACAGGAAACATGAACACTGAAGCTTTCTTT
>TRBD1|TRBV5-1|.|TRBJ2-7
CASSLAGTGGVREQYF
TGCGCCAGCAGCTTGGCCGGGACAGGGGGTGTGAGAGAGCAGTACTTC
>TRBD2|TRBV19|.|TRBJ2-5
CASSMETSGAARETQYF
TGTGCCAGTAGTATGGAGACTAGCGGTGCCGCGCGGGAGACCCAGTACTTC